This T cell receptor beta chain came from a study of T-cell reconstitution after alpha-beta-depleted transplantation in children. This clonotype was detected ten times or more. This sample's TCRbeta library carried unique molecular identifier barcodes. TCRdb reanalysed the PCR reads using MiXCR and keeps one entry per CDR3 protein. This sample yields just under 250,000 distinct CDR3 sequences, of which under 30% are seen a single time; approximately 2.5% belongs to the top ten. V lost 6 bases and J 2 bases, leaving 11 bases between the germline ends. This CDR3 has 13 amino acids. Germline V gene sequence: CDR1 WSHSY, CDR2 SAAADI.

The specimen comprised PBMCs, sampled before TCRalphabeta/CD19-depleted stem cell transplant. J is TRBJ2-7 and V is TRBV10-2; D is perhaps TRBD2 (6 bases). The sequence was obtained from a girl aged 2 to 10 with Fanconi anemia, due to receive a stem cell transplant. The CDR3 coding sequence is TGCGCCAGCAGCTGGGGGGACGCCTACGAGCAGTACTTC. Translated: CASSWGDAYEQYF.